The present entry profiles one TCR beta chain with its context. Its antigen is not identified. The data originate from a study of T cell responses to AZD1222 COVID-19 vaccine. The CDR3 loop spans 15 amino acids. Trimming removed 1 base at V and 7 bases at J, with 12 bases between. The germline V gene encodes CDR1 SGHRS and CDR2 YFSETQ. Findings of the study overall: Spike-specific TCR repertoires showed rising breadth and depth after two AZD1222 doses. Researchers took repertoire samples only after the peak T cell response had come. White British people made up most donors, females outnumbered males, and clonal diversity was possibly underestimated.

Clones were sequenced by immunoSEQ multiplex PCR, and TCRdb holds only the in-frame ones, with some missing. This sample yields about 150,000 clones, of which about 90% are seen a single time; roughly 7.1% belongs to the top ten. Here the sequenced sample was peripheral blood, taken 28 days after the second dose of the MenACWY control vaccine. The chain combines TRBV5-1 with TRBJ1-6; no clear D gene. This clonotype was obtained from an adult who received the MenACWY meningococcal vaccine as a control. CDR3 bases: TGCGCCAGCAGCTTGACCCCGGTCGAGAATTCACCCCTCCACTTT. This gives the protein CASSLTPVENSPLHF.